This TCR beta chain was found in a study of T-cell reconstitution after alpha-beta-depleted transplantation in children. Study-level findings and limits: Among T cells one year after transplant, newly produced cells accounted for most counts and diversity. Some patients' high day-60 TCRbeta diversity was attributed to recipient cells surviving conditioning. Reportedly, roughly two months post-transplant, alpha-beta T cells arose from several hundred expanded graft clones.

This clonotype was counted a few times. Its matching antigen is unknown. Researchers prepared the TCRbeta library using unique molecular identifiers, the study reports. TCRdb itself ran the PCR reads through MiXCR, one entry per CDR3 protein. This sample carries approximately 1,000,000 distinct CDR3 sequences, about 29% of them seen once, and the ten largest clones take more than 25%. Trimming removed 6 bases at V and 5 bases at J, with 23 bases between. Germline CDR1 MDHEN, CDR2 SYDVKM. The CDR3 sequence is 16 residues long. V is TRBV28 and J is TRBJ2-7, with D perhaps being TRBD1 or TRBD2 (6 bases each). The sequence came from a boy younger than two who had a stem cell transplant for SCID, so the T cells may come from the graft donor. The starting material was PBMCs, mostly from graft donor cells, obtained 360 days after TCRalphabeta/CD19-depleted stem cell transplant. Here the CDR3 reads CASRLRTGARRDEQYF. DNA of the CDR3: TGTGCCAGCAGGCTCCGAACGGGGGCGCGAAGAGACGAGCAGTACTTC.